This T cell receptor beta chain was observed in a study of T cell responses to AZD1222 COVID-19 vaccine. General study points: Donors skewed white British and female; clonal diversity was possibly underestimated. Dominant at 160-218 and 743-854, vaccine-associated CD4 TCRs also spanned spike. Only five to seven AZD1222 recipients were seropositive at baseline.

Data came from immunoSEQ multiplex PCR; TCRdb stores just in-frame clones and leaves some out. This table has 80,000 or so clones, 70% to 90% appearing once. Per germline, CDR1 SGHDN and CDR2 FVKESK. V gave up 4 bases and J gave up 0 bases, with 7 bases separating them. CDR3 size: 14 residues. Note on this clone: Its antigen is currently unknown.

Sequenced material: peripheral blood, taken on day 0 of AZD1222 vaccination. V gene TRBV14 combines with J gene TRBJ2-1; D uncertain. This clonotype originated in an adult in good health. CDR3 residues: CASSRASSYNEQFF. CDR3 bases: TGTGCCAGCAGCCGGGCGAGCTCCTACAATGAGCAGTTCTTC.